This TCR beta chain was identified in a study of cytomegalovirus exposure and HLA in healthy donors. The PCR employed 60 Vbeta primers together with 13 Jbeta primers. Method: immunoSEQ multiplex PCR; TCRdb's copy keeps in-frame clones and lacks some. Of around 44,000 clones in the sample, 75% to 90% were seen once. The CDR3 has 15 residues. The V end lost 0 bases, the J end lost 1 base, and 10 bases lay between the germline ends. The V gene's germline CDR1 is SGHRS and CDR2 YFSETQ. The sequence derives from a woman aged 40-49 years in good health and CMV-seropositive. Material: PBMCs. The rearrangement links TRBV5-1 to TRBJ1-1; D remains ambiguous. CDR3 sequence: CASSLVSRGNTEAFF. CDR3 nucleotides: TGCGCCAGCAGCTTGGTGAGTCGGGGGAACACTGAAGCTTTCTTT.